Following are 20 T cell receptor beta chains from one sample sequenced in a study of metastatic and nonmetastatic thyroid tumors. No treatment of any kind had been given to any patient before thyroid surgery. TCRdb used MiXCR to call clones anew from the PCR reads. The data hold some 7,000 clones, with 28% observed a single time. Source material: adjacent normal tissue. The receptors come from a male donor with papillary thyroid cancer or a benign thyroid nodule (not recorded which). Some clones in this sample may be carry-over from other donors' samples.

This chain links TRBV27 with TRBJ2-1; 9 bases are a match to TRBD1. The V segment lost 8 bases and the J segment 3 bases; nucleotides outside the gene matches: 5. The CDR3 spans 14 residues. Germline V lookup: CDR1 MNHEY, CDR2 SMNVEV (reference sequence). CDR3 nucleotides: TGTGCCAGCGCCGGGACAGGGTACTACAATGAGCAGTTCTTC. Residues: CASAGTGYYNEQFF.

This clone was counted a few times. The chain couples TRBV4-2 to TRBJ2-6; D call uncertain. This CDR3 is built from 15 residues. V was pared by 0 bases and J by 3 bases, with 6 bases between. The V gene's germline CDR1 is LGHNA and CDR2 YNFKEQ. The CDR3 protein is CASSQERNGANVLTF. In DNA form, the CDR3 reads TGTGCCAGCAGCCAAGAGAGGAATGGGGCCAACGTCCTGACTTTC.

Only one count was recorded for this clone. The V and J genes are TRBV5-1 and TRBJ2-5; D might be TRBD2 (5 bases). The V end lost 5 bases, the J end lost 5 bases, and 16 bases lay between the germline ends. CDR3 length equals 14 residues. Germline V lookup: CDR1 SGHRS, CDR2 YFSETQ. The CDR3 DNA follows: TGCGCCAGCAGGTCTCGGGGATCGTGGGAGACCCAGTACTTC. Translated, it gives CASRSRGSWETQYF.

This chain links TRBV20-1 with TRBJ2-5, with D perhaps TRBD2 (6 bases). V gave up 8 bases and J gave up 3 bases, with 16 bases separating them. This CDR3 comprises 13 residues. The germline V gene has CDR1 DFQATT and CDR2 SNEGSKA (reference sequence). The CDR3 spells CSPRGSGEETQYF. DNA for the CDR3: TGCAGTCCCCGGGGTAGCGGTGAAGAGACCCAGTACTTC.

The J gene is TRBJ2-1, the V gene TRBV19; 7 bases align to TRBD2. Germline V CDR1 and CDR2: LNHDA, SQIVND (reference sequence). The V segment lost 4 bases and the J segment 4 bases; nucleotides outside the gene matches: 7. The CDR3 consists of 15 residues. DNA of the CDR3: TGTGCCAGTAGTAGTTACACTAGCGAGTACAATGAGCAGTTCTTC. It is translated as CASSSYTSEYNEQFF. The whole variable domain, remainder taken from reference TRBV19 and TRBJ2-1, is DGGITQSPKYLFRKEGQNVTLSCEQNLNHDAMYWYRQDPGQGLRLIYYSQIVNDFQKGDIAEGYSVSREKKESFPLTVTSAQKNPTAFYLCASSSYTSEYNEQFFGPGTRLTVL.

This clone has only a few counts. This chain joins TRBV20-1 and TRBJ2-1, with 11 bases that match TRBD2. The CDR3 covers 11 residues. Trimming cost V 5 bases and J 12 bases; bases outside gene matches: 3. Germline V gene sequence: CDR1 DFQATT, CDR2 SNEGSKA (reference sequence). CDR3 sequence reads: CSAPSGRMQFF. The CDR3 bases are TGCAGTGCTCCTAGCGGGAGGATGCAGTTCTTC.

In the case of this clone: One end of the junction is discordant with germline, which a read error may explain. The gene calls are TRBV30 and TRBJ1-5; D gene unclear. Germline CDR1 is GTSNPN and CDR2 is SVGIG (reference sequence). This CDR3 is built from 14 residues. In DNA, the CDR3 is TGTGCCTGGATTGCGACATATTTCAATCATCCCCAGCATTTT. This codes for CAWIATYFNHPQHF. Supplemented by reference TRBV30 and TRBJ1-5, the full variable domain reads SQTIHQWPATLVQPVGSPLSLECTVEGTSNPNLYWYRQAAGRGLQLLFYSVGIGQISSEVPQNLSASRPQDRQFILSSKKLLLSDSGFYLCAWIATYFNHPQHFGDGTRLSIL.

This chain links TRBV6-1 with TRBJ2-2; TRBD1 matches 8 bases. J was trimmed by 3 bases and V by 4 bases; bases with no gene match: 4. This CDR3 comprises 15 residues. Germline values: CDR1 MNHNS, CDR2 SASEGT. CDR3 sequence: CASSAQGADTGELFF. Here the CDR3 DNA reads TGTGCCAGCAGTGCCCAGGGGGCAGACACCGGGGAGCTGTTTTTT.

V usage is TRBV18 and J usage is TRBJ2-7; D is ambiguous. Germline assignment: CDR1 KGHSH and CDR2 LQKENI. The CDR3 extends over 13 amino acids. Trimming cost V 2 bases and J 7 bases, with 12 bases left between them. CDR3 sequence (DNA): TGTGCCAGCTCACCAGTCTCCGTTAGGGAGCAGTACTTC. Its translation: CASSPVSVREQYF.

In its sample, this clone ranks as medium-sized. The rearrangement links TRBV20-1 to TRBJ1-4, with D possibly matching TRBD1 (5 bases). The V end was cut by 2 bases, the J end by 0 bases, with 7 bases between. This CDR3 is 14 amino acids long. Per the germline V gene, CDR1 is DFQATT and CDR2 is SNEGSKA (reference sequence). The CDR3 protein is CSARRGATNEKLFF. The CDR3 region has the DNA TGCAGTGCTAGAAGGGGCGCAACTAATGAAAAACTGTTTTTT.

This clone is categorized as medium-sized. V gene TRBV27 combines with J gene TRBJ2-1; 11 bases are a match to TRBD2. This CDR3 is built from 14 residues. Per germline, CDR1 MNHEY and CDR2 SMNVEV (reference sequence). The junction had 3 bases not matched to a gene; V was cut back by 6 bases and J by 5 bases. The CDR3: CASRLAGVHNEQFF. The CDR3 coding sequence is TGTGCCAGCAGACTAGCGGGAGTCCACAATGAGCAGTTCTTC.

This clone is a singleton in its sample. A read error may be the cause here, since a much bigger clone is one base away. The CDR3 loop is CSAGLLNHNEQFF. The CDR3 nucleotides are TGCAGTGCGGGCCTACTGAACCACAATGAGCAGTTCTTC. The chain combines TRBV20-1 with TRBJ2-1; D gene ambiguous. CDR1 is DFQATT, CDR2 SNEGSKA, per germline (reference sequence). The CDR3 spans 13 residues. V lost 6 bases to trimming and J lost 5 bases, with 14 bases between them.

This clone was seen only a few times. The CDR3 region has the DNA TGTGCCAGCAGCCTAGGACACGTCTTATTGAACACTGAAGCTTTCTTT. Its protein is CASSLGHVLLNTEAFF. This sequence joins TRBV12-3 or TRBV12-4 and TRBJ1-1, with D possibly TRBD1 on 5 matching bases. This CDR3 has 16 amino acids. The ends were cut back, 6 bases at V and 0 bases at J, with 17 bases in the middle.

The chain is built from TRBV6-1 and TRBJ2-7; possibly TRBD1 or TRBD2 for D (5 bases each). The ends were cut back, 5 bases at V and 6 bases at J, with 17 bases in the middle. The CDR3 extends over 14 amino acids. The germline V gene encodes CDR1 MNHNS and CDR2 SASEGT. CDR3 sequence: CASSFGGRGREQYF. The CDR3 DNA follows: TGTGCCAGCAGTTTTGGGGGACGGGGTCGCGAGCAGTACTTC.

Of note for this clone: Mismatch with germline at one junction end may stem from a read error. In DNA, the CDR3 is TGCGCCGGCAGCTTGGGCGGGGGGACCCCCTACGAGCAGTACTTC. This codes for CAGSLGGGTPYEQYF. The V and J genes are TRBV5-1 and TRBJ2-7, with 8 bases that match TRBD2. There are 15 residues in the CDR3. Germline CDR1 reads SGHRS; CDR2 reads YFSETQ.

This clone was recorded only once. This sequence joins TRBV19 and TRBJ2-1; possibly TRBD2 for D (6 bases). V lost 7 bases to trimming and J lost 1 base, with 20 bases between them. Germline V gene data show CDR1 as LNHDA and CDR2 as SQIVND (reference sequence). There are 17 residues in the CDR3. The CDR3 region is CASTTFLGSGSYNEQFF. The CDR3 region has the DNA TGTGCCAGTACCACTTTCCTCGGGAGCGGTTCCTACAATGAGCAGTTCTTC.

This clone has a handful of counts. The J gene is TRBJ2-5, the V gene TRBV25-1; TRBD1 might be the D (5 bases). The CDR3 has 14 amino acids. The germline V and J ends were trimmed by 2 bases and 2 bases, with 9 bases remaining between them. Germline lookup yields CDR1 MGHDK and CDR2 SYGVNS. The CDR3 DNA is TGTGCCAGCAGTGAACCCACAGGACAAGAGACCCAGTACTTC. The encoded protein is CASSEPTGQETQYF.

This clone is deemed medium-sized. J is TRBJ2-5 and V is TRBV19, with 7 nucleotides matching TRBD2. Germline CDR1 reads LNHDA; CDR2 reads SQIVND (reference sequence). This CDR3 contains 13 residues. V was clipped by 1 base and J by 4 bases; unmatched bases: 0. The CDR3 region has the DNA TGTGCCAGTAGTATAGCGGGAGGAGAGACCCAGTACTTC. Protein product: CASSIAGGETQYF.

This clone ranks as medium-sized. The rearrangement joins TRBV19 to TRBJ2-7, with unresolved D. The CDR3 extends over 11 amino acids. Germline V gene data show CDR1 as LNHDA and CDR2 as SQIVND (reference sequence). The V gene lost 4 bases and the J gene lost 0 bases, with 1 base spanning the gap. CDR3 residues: CASSNSYEQYF. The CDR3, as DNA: TGTGCCAGTAGTAACTCCTACGAGCAGTACTTC.

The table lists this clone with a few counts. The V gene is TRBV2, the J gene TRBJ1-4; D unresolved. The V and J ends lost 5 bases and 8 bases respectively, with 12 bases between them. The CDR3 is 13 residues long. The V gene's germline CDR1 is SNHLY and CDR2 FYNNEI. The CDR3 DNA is TGTGCCAGCAGTTATCAAAGAGGAGAAAAACTGTTTTTT. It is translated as CASSYQRGEKLFF.